A single T cell receptor (beta chain) is shown here with its context. The antigen is undetermined. This CDR3 region has 13 residues. V was trimmed by 0 bases and J by 8 bases, leaving 11 bases between them. From germline, CDR1 is SGHRS and CDR2 YFSETQ. Production of TCR cDNA was by 5'RACE template switching, which also added a universal primer site and UMIs. TCRdb ran MiXCR on the 5' RACE reads and lists one entry per CDR3 protein. This table has about 630,000 distinct CDR3 sequences, approximately 13% appearing once. The data were obtained in a study of T cells after yellow fever vaccination. The study, taken as a whole, reports: A small share of clonotypes appeared in both CD4 and CD8 compartments. Contamination of FACS-sorted repertoires by abundant clonotypes from the bulk population could occur. A large majority of primary-vaccination clones showed up again after the booster (around 96% CD4, roughly 88% CD8).

The sequencing here drew on PBMCs, taken on the day of the yellow fever booster vaccination. The chain combines TRBV5-1 with TRBJ1-1; D remains unclear. This clonotype was obtained from a man younger than 40 who received the YFV17D yellow fever vaccine. The DNA of the CDR3 is TGCGCCAGCAGCTTGGGAGGGCAGCCAGAAGCTTTCTTT. Amino acids: CASSLGGQPEAFF.